This is a list of T cell receptor beta chains from one sample in a study of response to subunit inactivated influenza vaccine. In TCRdb, the RT-PCR reads were re-called with MiXCR into one record per CDR3 protein. The sample records 600,000 to 850,000 distinct CDR3 sequences, around 13% being singletons. Sample: PBMCs from blood, taken roughly 15 days before vaccination. The receptors shown here come from a man in his forties or fifties who received an inactivated influenza vaccine. The CDR3 runs from the conserved cysteine through the conserved F or W. A D gene is named only where the DNA matches it firmly. Rows give clone size only sometimes, using once, few, many, or a class for an expanded clone.

TRBV5-1,TRBJ2-7,.,TRBD1,CASSLSRGLNEQYF,TGCGCCAGCAGCTTGTCCAGGGGGCTAAACGAGCAGTACTTC
TRBV5-4,TRBJ2-2,many,TRBD1,CASSLIFYGQGTNTGELFF,TGTGCCAGCAGCTTGATTTTCTACGGACAGGGGACGAACACCGGGGAGCTGTTTTTT
TRBV27,TRBJ1-5,few,.,CASSSYIPGTALNQPQHF,TGTGCCAGCAGTTCGTATATTCCCGGGACTGCCCTCAATCAGCCCCAGCATTTT
TRBV20-1,TRBJ2-7,many,TRBD2,CSARDLAGVSYEQYF,TGCAGTGCTAGAGACCTAGCGGGAGTCTCCTACGAGCAGTACTTC
TRBV5-1,TRBJ1-1,.,.,CASSSFGRGGVEAFF,TGCGCCAGCAGCTCTTTTGGTCGAGGGGGTGTTGAAGCTTTCTTT
TRBV20-1,TRBJ2-1,.,TRBD2,CSAREGTIPYNEQFF,TGCAGTGCTAGAGAGGGGACTATACCCTACAATGAGCAGTTCTTC
TRBV29-1,TRBJ2-7,.,.,CSVEKNSYEQYF,TGCAGCGTTGAAAAAAACTCCTACGAGCAGTACTTC
TRBV4-3,TRBJ2-2,few,.,CASSPGDPGELFF,TGCGCCAGCAGCCCGGGGGATCCCGGGGAGCTGTTTTTT
TRBV30,TRBJ2-1,many,.,CALGGYNEQFF,TGTGCCTTGGGTGGCTACAATGAGCAGTTCTTC
TRBV5-1,TRBJ2-7,few,TRBD2,CASGREGAGSEQYF,TGCGCCAGCGGGCGGGAGGGAGCAGGAAGCGAGCAGTACTTC
TRBV7-9,TRBJ2-2,.,.,CASSSPGRLTGELFF,TGTGCCAGCAGCTCCCCGGGACGCCTCACCGGGGAGCTGTTTTTT
TRBV6-2/TRBV6-3,TRBJ1-5,few,.,CASSYARNQPQHF,TGTGCCAGCAGTTATGCCCGGAATCAGCCCCAGCATTTT
TRBV2,TRBJ1-1,few,TRBD1,CASRTGQGQAFF,TGTGCCAGCAGAACCGGACAGGGCCAAGCTTTCTTT
TRBV18,TRBJ1-1,few,.,CASSRGVGAFF,TGTGCCAGCTCACGTGGGGTTGGGGCTTTCTTT
TRBV6-2/TRBV6-3,TRBJ2-6,.,TRBD1,CASSHRGHGANVLTF,TGTGCCAGCAGCCACAGGGGGCACGGGGCCAACGTCCTGACTTTC
TRBV27,TRBJ1-5,few,.,CASSSRAYQPQHF,TGTGCCAGCAGCAGCAGGGCATATCAGCCCCAGCATTTT
TRBV11-2,TRBJ2-1,.,.,CASSLGATFGNEQFF,TGTGCCAGCAGCTTAGGGGCCACATTCGGTAATGAGCAGTTCTTC
TRBV28,TRBJ1-6,few,.,CASSSQGILSPLHF,TGTGCCAGCAGCTCGCAGGGAATCTTATCACCCCTCCACTTT
TRBV7-2,TRBJ2-1,few,TRBD2,CASSRRTSGGLYNEQFF,TGTGCCAGCAGCCGCCGGACTAGCGGGGGTCTATACAATGAGCAGTTCTTC
TRBV30,TRBJ2-7,few,.,CAWSVNPNTAQYF,TGTGCCTGGAGTGTAAATCCCAATACTGCGCAGTACTTC
TRBV27,TRBJ1-1,.,.,CASSLGAMEGREAFF,TGTGCCAGCAGTTTAGGCGCGATGGAGGGGAGAGAAGCTTTCTTT
TRBV29-1,TRBJ2-1,many,.,CSVETGSSYNEQFF,TGCAGCGTTGAAACCGGTAGCTCCTACAATGAGCAGTTCTTC
TRBV6-5,TRBJ2-1,.,.,CASSYELGSSYNEQFF,TGTGCCAGCAGTTACGAACTGGGGAGCTCCTACAATGAGCAGTTCTTC
TRBV7-9,TRBJ1-1,.,TRBD1,CASSGGTGVGTEAFF,TGTGCCAGCAGCGGGGGGACAGGGGTAGGCACTGAAGCTTTCTTT
TRBV6-1,TRBJ2-7,.,TRBD2,CASRPGGSIYEQYF,TGTGCCAGCAGACCGGGAGGGTCAATCTACGAGCAGTACTTC
TRBV2,TRBJ2-1,.,.,CASARESTYNEQFF,TGTGCCAGCGCCCGGGAGAGCACCTACAATGAGCAGTTCTTC
TRBV2,TRBJ1-1,.,.,CASSEWQEGTEAFF,TGTGCCAGCAGTGAATGGCAGGAGGGGACTGAAGCTTTCTTT
TRBV5-1,TRBJ2-3,many,.,CASSLGGKRTDTQYF,TGCGCCAGCAGCTTAGGCGGGAAGAGGACAGATACGCAGTATTTT
TRBV20-1,TRBJ2-5,few,.,CSAREGWVGVRETQYF,TGCAGTGCTAGAGAGGGTTGGGTGGGAGTAAGGGAGACCCAGTACTTC
TRBV12-3/TRBV12-4,TRBJ2-1,many,TRBD2,CASSLRLAAYNEQFF,TGTGCCAGCAGTTTACGACTAGCGGCCTACAATGAGCAGTTCTTC
TRBV12-3/TRBV12-4,TRBJ2-5,.,.,CASSVATVQETQYF,TGTGCCAGCAGTGTAGCGACAGTCCAAGAGACCCAGTACTTC